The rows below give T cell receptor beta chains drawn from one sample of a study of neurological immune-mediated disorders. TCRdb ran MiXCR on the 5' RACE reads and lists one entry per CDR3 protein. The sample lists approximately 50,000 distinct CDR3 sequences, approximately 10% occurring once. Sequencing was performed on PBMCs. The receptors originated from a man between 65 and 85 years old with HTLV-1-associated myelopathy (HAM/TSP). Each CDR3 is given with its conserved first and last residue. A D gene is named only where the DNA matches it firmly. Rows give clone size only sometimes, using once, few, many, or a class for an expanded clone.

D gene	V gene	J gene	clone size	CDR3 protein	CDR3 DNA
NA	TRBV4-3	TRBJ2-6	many	CASSKDNPVSGANVLTF	TGCGCCAGCAGCAAAGATAACCCGGTCTCTGGGGCCAACGTCCTGACTTTC
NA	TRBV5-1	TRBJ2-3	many	CASSLAGRGSTDTQYF	TGCGCCAGCAGCTTGGCCGGTCGAGGCTCCACAGATACGCAGTATTTT
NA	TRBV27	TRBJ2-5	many	CASSQDRMRETQYF	TGTGCCAGCAGCCAAGACAGGATGCGAGAGACCCAGTACTTC
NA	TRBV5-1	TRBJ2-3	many	CASSLSVTGTDTQYF	TGCGCCAGCAGCTTGTCGGTGACAGGCACAGATACGCAGTATTTT
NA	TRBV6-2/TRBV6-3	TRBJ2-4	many	CASSSPTIQYF	TGTGCCAGCAGTTCCCCCACCATTCAGTACTTC
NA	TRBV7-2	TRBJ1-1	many	CASSFSRSGTEAFF	TGTGCCAGCAGCTTTAGTCGTAGCGGAACTGAAGCTTTCTTT
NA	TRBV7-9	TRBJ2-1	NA	CASSRDYRYNEQFF	TGTGCCAGCAGCCGAGATTATAGATACAATGAGCAGTTCTTC
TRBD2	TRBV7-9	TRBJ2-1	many	CASSSGTSGRSRPGEQFF	TGTGCCAGCAGCTCCGGGACTAGCGGGAGATCCCGCCCGGGGGAGCAGTTCTTC
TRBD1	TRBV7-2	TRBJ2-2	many	CASSRQGRNTGELFF	TGTGCCAGCAGCCGACAGGGGAGGAACACCGGGGAGCTGTTTTTT
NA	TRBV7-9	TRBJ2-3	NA	CASSRDGTHTGEQYF	TGTGCCAGCAGCCGGGACGGGACCCACACCGGGGAGCAGTATTTT
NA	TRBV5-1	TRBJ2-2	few	CASSAGQFYTRELFF	TGCGCCAGCAGCGCTGGACAATTTTACACCAGGGAGCTGTTTTTT
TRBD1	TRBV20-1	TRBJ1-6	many	CSAPPTGGGSPLHF	TGCAGTGCCCCCCCGACAGGGGGCGGTTCACCCCTCCACTTT
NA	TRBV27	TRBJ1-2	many	CASSPTGLVGYTF	TGTGCCAGCAGTCCTACAGGGCTGGTAGGCTACACCTTC
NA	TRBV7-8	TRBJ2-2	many	CASRGGKRDIANTGELFF	TGTGCCAGCAGAGGGGGAAAGCGGGACATCGCGAACACCGGGGAGCTGTTTTTT
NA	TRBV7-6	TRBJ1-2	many	CASSWARGSGYTF	TGTGCCAGCAGCTGGGCCCGTGGCAGTGGCTACACCTTC
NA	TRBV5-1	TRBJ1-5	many	CASSREGKSNQPQHF	TGCGCCAGCAGTCGAGAAGGTAAAAGCAATCAGCCCCAGCATTTT
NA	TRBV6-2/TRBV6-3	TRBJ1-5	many	CASSYEQASYQPQHF	TGTGCCAGCAGTTACGAACAGGCCTCGTATCAGCCCCAGCATTTT
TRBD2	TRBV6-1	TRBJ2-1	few	CASTEPGLQRGEQFF	TGTGCCAGCACGGAACCGGGACTACAGAGGGGTGAGCAGTTCTTC
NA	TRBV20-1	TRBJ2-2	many	CSAGESSEGELFF	TGCAGTGCTGGAGAGAGTAGTGAAGGGGAGCTGTTTTTT
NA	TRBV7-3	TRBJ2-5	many	CASSFGLGSTQYF	TGTGCCAGCAGCTTCGGCTTGGGTTCGACCCAGTACTTC
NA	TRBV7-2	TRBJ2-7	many	CASSLGGSSAEQYF	TGTGCCAGCAGCTTAGGGGGTAGCAGTGCCGAGCAGTACTTC
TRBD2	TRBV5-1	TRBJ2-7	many	CASSLLASGSLYEQYF	TGCGCCAGCAGCTTGTTGGCTAGCGGGAGTCTCTACGAGCAGTACTTC
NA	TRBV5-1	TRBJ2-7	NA	CASSLEGFKGEQYF	TGCGCCAGCAGCTTGGAAGGCTTCAAGGGCGAGCAGTACTTC
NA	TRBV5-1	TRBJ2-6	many	CASSLEAGRANVLTF	TGCGCCAGCAGCTTGGAGGCAGGGAGGGCCAACGTCCTGACTTTC
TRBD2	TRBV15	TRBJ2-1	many	CATSRDRSGGDEQFF	TGTGCCACCAGCAGAGATCGGTCGGGAGGGGATGAGCAGTTCTTC
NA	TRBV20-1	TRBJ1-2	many	CSAGQMTVNYGYTF	TGCAGTGCTGGGCAGATGACAGTCAACTATGGCTACACCTTC
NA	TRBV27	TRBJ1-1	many	CASSLSFRKTEAFF	TGTGCCAGCAGTTTATCGTTTCGGAAAACTGAAGCTTTCTTT
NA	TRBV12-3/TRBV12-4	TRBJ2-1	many	CASSLGQPNEQFF	TGTGCCAGCAGTTTAGGACAACCCAATGAGCAGTTCTTC
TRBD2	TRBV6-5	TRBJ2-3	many	CASSSGLAGTDTQYF	TGTGCCAGCAGTTCCGGACTAGCGGGGACAGATACGCAGTATTTT
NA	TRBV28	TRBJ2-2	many	CASKGQGVYTGELFF	TGTGCCAGCAAAGGTCAGGGTGTGTACACCGGGGAGCTGTTTTTT
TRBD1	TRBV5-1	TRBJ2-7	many	CASSESGTGGREQYF	TGCGCCAGCAGCGAGTCCGGGACAGGGGGCCGCGAGCAGTACTTC